The T cell receptor (beta chain) described here comes from a study of T-cell reconstitution after alpha-beta-depleted transplantation in children. General study points: T cells produced anew were the main source of T-cell counts and diversity one year after transplant.

The CDR3 is 14 residues long. Trimming cost V 0 bases and J 7 bases, with 10 bases left between them. Looked up from germline, CDR1 is LNHNV and CDR2 is YYDKDF (reference sequence). A TCRbeta library incorporating unique molecular identifiers was prepared. TCRdb redid the calling of the PCR reads with MiXCR, one entry per CDR3 protein. The table shows about a million distinct CDR3 sequences, with about 29% occurring only once. This clonotype was found a few times. The antigen is not known. This chain links TRBV15 with TRBJ1-5; D remains unclear. The TCR sequence derives from a boy in the first two years of life who had a stem cell transplant for SCID, so the T cells may come from the graft donor. Specimen: PBMCs, mostly from graft donor cells, collected 360 days after TCRalphabeta/CD19-depleted stem cell transplant. CDR3 loop: CATSRDEGGQPQHF. The CDR3 DNA is TGTGCCACCAGCAGAGATGAGGGAGGGCAGCCCCAGCATTTT. Complete variable domain (other parts from reference TRBV15 and TRBJ1-5): DAMVIQNPRYQVTQFGKPVTLSCSQTLNHNVMYWYQQKSSQAPKLLFHYYDKDFNNEADTPDNFQSRRPNTSFCFLDIRSPGLGDTAMYLCATSRDEGGQPQHFGDGTRLSIL.